The T cell receptor beta chain under discussion was sequenced for a study of shared clonotypes between healthy human individuals. Trimming removed 3 bases from V and 7 bases from J, with 12 bases in between. Germline CDR1 SNHLY, CDR2 FYNNEI. The CDR3 extends over 13 amino acids. Sequencing was performed with immunoSEQ multiplex PCR; in TCRdb, only in-frame clones are kept and a portion is missing. Seen here are about 670,000 clones, roughly 70% observed once, and the top ten hold under 2%. The chain is built from TRBV2 and TRBJ1-2; D might be TRBD1 (5 bases). Sequencing input: memory CD4+ T cells sorted from blood. Subset here: CD45RA-negative fraction. This clonotype originated in a woman aged 25-40 years in good health. The CDR3 DNA follows: TGTGCCAGCAGTGACCAGGGTAGCGTTGGCTACACCTTC. Translated, it gives CASSDQGSVGYTF.